This T cell receptor beta chain was obtained from a study of cytomegalovirus exposure and HLA in healthy donors. The V and J ends lost 0 bases and 2 bases respectively, with 7 bases between them. Germline lookup yields CDR1 MGHRA and CDR2 YSYEKL. This CDR3 has 14 residues. Amplification used 60 Vbeta primers and 13 Jbeta primers. The assay was immunoSEQ multiplex PCR, and TCRdb's table has in-frame clones only and misses some. The repertoire holds around 280,000 clones, with around nine tenths as singletons. Comment on this clone: The antigen remains undetermined.

Study-level points and caveats: Across all donors, roughly uniform sequencing depth was an assumption of the presence/absence analyses. A reported reduction in N-insertions relative to the approximately 600-donor mean was seen in an Asian-associated ancestry cluster in a later analysis. As confirmed in vitro, three CMV-associated chains were specific for CMV antigens.

The material sequenced was PBMCs. This clonotype was obtained from a woman aged 18-30 years in good health and CMV-seronegative. This chain joins TRBV4-1 and TRBJ2-5, with D unclear. CDR3 sequence (DNA): TGCGCCAGCAGCCAAGAGGGCTCACAAGAGACCCAGTACTTC. It codes for CASSQEGSQETQYF.